Detailed here is one TCR beta chain. This sample stems from a study of shared clonotypes between healthy human individuals. The CDR3 totals 17 residues. The ends were cut back, 0 bases at V and 4 bases at J, with 19 bases in the middle. CDR1 is LGHNA and CDR2 is YSLEER in the germline V gene. The table came from immunoSEQ multiplex PCR; TCRdb's copy has only in-frame clones and leaves some out. The sample records approximately 1.9 million clones, 93% being singletons. The naive CD8 subset, CD45RO-negative cells positively selected for CCR7, excluded terminally differentiated effector memory CD45RA+ cells.

Sequencing input: naive CD8+ T cells from PBMCs. This chain links TRBV4-3 with TRBJ2-7, with D possibly being TRBD1 or TRBD2 (7 bases each). The sequence was obtained from a man aged 18 to 29 in good health. Some clones in this sample may be carry-over from other donors' samples. The chain's CDR3 is CASSQDPGEGALYEQYF. As DNA, the CDR3 is TGCGCCAGCAGCCAAGATCCCGGGGAGGGGGCATTGTACGAGCAGTACTTC.